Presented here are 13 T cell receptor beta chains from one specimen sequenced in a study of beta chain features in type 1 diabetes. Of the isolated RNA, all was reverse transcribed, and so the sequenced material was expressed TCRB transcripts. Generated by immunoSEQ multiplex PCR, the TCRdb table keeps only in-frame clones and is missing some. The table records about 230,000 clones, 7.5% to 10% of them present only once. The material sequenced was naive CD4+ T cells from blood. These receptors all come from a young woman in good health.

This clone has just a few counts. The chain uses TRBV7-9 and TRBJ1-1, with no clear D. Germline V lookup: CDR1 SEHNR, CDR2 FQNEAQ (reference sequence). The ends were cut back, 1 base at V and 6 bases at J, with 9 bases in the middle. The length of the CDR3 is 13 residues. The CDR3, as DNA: TGTGCCAGCAGCTTAGTAGGTAGCGCTGAAGCTTTCTTT. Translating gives CASSLVGSAEAFF.

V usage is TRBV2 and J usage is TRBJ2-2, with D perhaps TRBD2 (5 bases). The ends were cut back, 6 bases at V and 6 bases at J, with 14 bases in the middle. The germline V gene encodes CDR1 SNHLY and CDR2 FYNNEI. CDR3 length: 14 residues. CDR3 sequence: CASRGPTSAGELFF. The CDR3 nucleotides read TGTGCCAGCAGAGGACCTACTAGTGCCGGGGAGCTGTTTTTT.

DNA of the CDR3: TGTGCCAGCAGCTTGATGAGCGGAGGGCCTGTCCATGAGCAGTTCTTC. This sequence encodes CASSLMSGGPVHEQFF. The V call is TRBV5-4, the J call TRBJ2-1, with D possibly TRBD2 on 6 matching bases. V was trimmed by 1 base and J by 8 bases, leaving 19 bases between them. Looked up from germline, CDR1 is SGHNT and CDR2 is YYREEE (reference sequence). The CDR3 runs to 16 residues.

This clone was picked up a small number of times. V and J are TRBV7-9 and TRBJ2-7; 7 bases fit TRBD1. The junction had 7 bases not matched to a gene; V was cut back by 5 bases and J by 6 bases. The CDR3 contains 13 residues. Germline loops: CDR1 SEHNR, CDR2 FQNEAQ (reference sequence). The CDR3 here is CASSLNSGGEQYF. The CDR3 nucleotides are TGTGCCAGCAGCCTAAATTCAGGGGGCGAGCAGTACTTC.

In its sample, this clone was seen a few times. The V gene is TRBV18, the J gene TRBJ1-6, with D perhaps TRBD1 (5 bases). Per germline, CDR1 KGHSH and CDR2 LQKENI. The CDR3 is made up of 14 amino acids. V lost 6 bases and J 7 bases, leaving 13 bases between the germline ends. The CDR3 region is CASSPTGYNSPLHF. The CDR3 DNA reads TGTGCCAGCTCCCCCACAGGTTACAATTCACCCCTCCACTTT.

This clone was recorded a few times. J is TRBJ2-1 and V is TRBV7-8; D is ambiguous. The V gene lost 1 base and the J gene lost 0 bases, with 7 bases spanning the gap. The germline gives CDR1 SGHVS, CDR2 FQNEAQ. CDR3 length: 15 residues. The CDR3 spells CASSLELFSYNEQFF. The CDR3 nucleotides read TGTGCCAGCAGCTTAGAACTTTTCTCCTACAATGAGCAGTTCTTC.

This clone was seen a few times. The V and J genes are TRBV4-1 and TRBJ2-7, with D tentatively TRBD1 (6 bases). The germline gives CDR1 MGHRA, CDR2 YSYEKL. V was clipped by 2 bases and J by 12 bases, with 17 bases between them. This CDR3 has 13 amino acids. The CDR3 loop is CASSQPTGTLRYF. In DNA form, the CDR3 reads TGCGCCAGCAGCCAACCCACAGGGACCCTAAGGTACTTC.

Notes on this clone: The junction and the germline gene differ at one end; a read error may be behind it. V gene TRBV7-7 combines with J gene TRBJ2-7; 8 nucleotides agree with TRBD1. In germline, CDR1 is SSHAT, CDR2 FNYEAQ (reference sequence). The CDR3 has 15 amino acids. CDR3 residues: CASSLRTGQGYEQYF. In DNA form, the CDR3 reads TGTGCTAGCAGCTTAAGGACAGGGCAAGGCTACGAGCAGTACTTC.

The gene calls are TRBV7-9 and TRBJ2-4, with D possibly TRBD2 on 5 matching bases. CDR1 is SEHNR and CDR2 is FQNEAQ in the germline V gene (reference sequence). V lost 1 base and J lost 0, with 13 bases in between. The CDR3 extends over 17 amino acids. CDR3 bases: TGTGCCAGCAGCTTAGGTGGAGGAAAGGGAGCCAAAAACATTCAGTACTTC. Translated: CASSLGGGKGAKNIQYF.

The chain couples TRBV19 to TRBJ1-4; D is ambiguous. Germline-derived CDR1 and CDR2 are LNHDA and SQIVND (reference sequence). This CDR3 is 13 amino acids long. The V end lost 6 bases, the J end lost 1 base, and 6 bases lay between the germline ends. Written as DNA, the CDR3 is TGTGCCAGTAGACAAAGAACTAATGAAAAACTGTTTTTT. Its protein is CASRQRTNEKLFF.

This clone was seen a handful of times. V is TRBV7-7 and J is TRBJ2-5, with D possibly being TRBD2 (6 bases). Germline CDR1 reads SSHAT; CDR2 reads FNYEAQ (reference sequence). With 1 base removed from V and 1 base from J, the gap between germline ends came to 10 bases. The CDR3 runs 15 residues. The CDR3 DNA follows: TGTGCCAGCAGCTTAGGTCTAGCGTTCCAAGAGACCCAGTACTTC. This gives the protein CASSLGLAFQETQYF. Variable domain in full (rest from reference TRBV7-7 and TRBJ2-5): GAGVSQSPRYKVTKRGQDVTLRCDPISSHATLYWYQQALGQGPEFLTYFNYEAQPDKSGLPSDRFSAERPEGSISTLTIQRTEQRDSAMYRCASSLGLAFQETQYFGPGTRLLVL.

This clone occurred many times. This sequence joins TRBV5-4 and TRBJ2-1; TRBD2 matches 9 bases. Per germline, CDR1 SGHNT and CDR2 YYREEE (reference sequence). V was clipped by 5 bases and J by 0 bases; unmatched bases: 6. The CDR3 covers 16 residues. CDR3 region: CASSRLAESSYNEQFF. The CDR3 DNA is TGTGCCAGCAGTCGACTAGCGGAGAGCTCCTACAATGAGCAGTTCTTC.

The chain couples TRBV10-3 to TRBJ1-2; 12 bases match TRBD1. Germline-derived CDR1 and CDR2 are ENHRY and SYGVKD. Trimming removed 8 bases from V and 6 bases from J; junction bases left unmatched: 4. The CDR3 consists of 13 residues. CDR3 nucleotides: TGTGCCATCGACGGGACAGGGGGCGATGGCTACACCTTC. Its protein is CAIDGTGGDGYTF.